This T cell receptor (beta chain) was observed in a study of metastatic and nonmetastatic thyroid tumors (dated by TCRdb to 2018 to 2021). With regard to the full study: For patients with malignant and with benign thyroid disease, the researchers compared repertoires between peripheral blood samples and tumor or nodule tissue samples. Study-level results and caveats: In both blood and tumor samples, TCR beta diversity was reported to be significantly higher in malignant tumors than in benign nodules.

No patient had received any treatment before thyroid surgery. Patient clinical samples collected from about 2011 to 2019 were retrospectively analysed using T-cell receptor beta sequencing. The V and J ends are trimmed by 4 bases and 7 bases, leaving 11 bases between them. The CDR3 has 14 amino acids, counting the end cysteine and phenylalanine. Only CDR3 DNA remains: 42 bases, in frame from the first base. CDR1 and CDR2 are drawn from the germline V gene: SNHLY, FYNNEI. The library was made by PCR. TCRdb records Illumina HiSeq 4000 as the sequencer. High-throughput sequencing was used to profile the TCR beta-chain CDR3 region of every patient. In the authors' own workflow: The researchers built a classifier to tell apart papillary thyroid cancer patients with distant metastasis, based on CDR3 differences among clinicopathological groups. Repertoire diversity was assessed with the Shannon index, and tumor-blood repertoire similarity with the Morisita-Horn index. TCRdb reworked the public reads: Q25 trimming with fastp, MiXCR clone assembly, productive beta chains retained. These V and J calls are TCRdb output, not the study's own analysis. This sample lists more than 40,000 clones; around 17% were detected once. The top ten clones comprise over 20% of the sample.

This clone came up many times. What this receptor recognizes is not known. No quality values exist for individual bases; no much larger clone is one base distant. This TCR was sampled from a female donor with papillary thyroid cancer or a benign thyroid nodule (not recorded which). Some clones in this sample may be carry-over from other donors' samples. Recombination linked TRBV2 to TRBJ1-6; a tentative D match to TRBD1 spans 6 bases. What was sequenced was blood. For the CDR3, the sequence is CASSVTGLNSPLHF. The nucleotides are TGTGCCAGCAGTGTGACAGGCCTAAATTCACCCCTCCACTTT.